The next 15 T cell receptor beta chains were all read from a single sample in a study of T-cell memory formation after mild COVID-19 (dated by TCRdb to the early 2020s). The library was produced with 5' RACE. TCRdb names Illumina NovaSeq 6000 as the instrument used. TCRdb trimmed public reads at Q25 via fastp, called clones via MiXCR and kept in-frame beta chains. Entries that share a CDR3 protein sequence are merged under the most common genes and DNA. Recorded for this sample are about 600,000 distinct CDR3 sequences; about 22% of them occurred a single time. The top ten clones comprise approximately 8% of the sample. Sequenced: PBMCs or a T cell subset sorted from them (not recorded which). The receptor set was obtained from an adult woman who had mild COVID-19 (a few samples of this study predate the infection). The sample titles of this study are shuffled in the database, so cell type and time point are left out; the donor was told from shared clones.

This clonotype showed up just a few times. The chain has TRBV6-1 and TRBJ2-7; 8 nucleotides match TRBD1. From germline, CDR1 is MNHNS and CDR2 SASEGT. The CDR3 sequence is 16 residues long. V shed 6 bases, J shed 4 bases, and the junction held 14 bases outside the gene matches. The chain's CDR3 is CASSELGTGFLYEQYF. In DNA, the CDR3 is TGTGCCAGCAGCGAATTGGGGACAGGATTTTTGTACGAGCAGTACTTC.

This rearrangement joins TRBV7-9 to TRBJ1-2, with a possible D match to TRBD1 (5 bases). This CDR3 contains 14 residues. The germline V gene has CDR1 SEHNR and CDR2 FQNEAQ (reference sequence). Deletions cut 7 bases from V and 8 bases from J, with 20 bases between. CDR3 amino acids: CASTVVQGAQGYTF. CDR3 bases: TGTGCCAGCACCGTAGTACAAGGGGCACAAGGCTACACCTTC.

This clonotype came up many times. V is TRBV20-1 and J is TRBJ2-1; TRBD2 is a possible D gene (6 bases). Germline assignment: CDR1 DFQATT and CDR2 SNEGSKA (reference sequence). V was pared by 7 bases and J by 5 bases, with 12 bases between. The CDR3 sequence is 12 residues long. CDR3 DNA: TGCAGTGTGCGGGGCCGCGACAATGAGCAGTTCTTC. This codes for CSVRGRDNEQFF.

The V call is TRBV2, the J call TRBJ1-2, with a tentative D call TRBD1 (6 bases). The CDR3 is made up of 12 amino acids. V lost 6 bases and J lost 8, with 13 bases in between. CDR1 is SNHLY and CDR2 is FYNNEI in the germline V gene. The CDR3, as DNA: TGTGCCAGCAGCGTACAGGGTCAGGGCTACACCTTC. It yields the protein CASSVQGQGYTF.

V gene TRBV15 combines with J gene TRBJ2-7, with TRBD2 as a possible D gene (6 bases). The length of the CDR3 is 13 residues. Germline CDR1 is LNHNV and CDR2 is YYDKDF (reference sequence). V was cut by 8 bases and J by 3 bases, with 14 bases left in between. This chain's CDR3 is CATGGPGGYEQYF. CDR3 nucleotides: TGTGCCACCGGAGGCCCCGGGGGCTACGAGCAGTACTTC.

A few counts support this clonotype. The chain joins TRBV20-1 to TRBJ1-6; D not certain. Germline assignment: CDR1 DFQATT and CDR2 SNEGSKA (reference sequence). V dropped 3 bases and J dropped 3 bases, with 6 bases sitting between them. The CDR3 is 13 amino acids. The CDR3 loop reads CSASQDYNSPLHF. The DNA of the CDR3 is TGCAGTGCTAGTCAGGACTATAATTCACCCCTCCACTTT.

The chain is built from TRBV29-1 and TRBJ2-1, with a weak D call TRBD1 (5 bases). This CDR3 region has 15 residues. The V end was cut by 3 bases, the J end by 5 bases, with 17 bases between. The germline V gene has CDR1 SQVTM and CDR2 ANQGSEA. CDR3 in amino acids: CSVDRRGLGNNEQFF. The CDR3 region has the DNA TGCAGCGTTGATCGTAGGGGATTGGGTAACAATGAGCAGTTCTTC.

In this sample, this clonotype turned up a few times. The CDR3 nucleotides are TGTGCCAGCACCTTCGGGGGGAACCAAGAGACCCAGTACTTC. Its protein product is CASTFGGNQETQYF. The rearrangement joins TRBV2 to TRBJ2-5; 7 positions match TRBD2. Looked up from germline, CDR1 is SNHLY and CDR2 is FYNNEI. This CDR3 has 14 residues. Trimming at V came to 7 bases and at J to 0 bases, leaving 5 bases not matched to a gene.

This clonotype was recorded a few times. The chain carries TRBV9 and TRBJ1-1; D gene ambiguous. This CDR3 is built from 13 residues. Germline values: CDR1 SGDLS, CDR2 YYNGEE. V dropped 1 base and J dropped 7 bases, with 11 bases sitting between them. CDR3 DNA: TGTGCCAGCAGCGTACTGGCGAATGATGAAGCTTTCTTT. Translation: CASSVLANDEAFF.

This chain uses TRBV25-1 with TRBJ2-1; TRBD1 aligns across 7 bases. CDR1 and CDR2 from the germline V gene are MGHDK and SYGVNS. Unmatched junction bases numbered 14, after V lost 8 bases and J lost 4 bases. CDR3 length equals 16 residues. In DNA, the CDR3 is TGTGCCAGCGCACCCCCGACCGGGACAGCGTACAATGAGCAGTTCTTC. Its protein is CASAPPTGTAYNEQFF.

In its sample, this clonotype was seen many times. DNA of the CDR3: TGTGCCAGCAGCCAAACGCACAGTAGGACTGAAGCTTTCTTT. This translates into CASSQTHSRTEAFF. The rearrangement joins TRBV3-1 to TRBJ1-1; D not certain. Trimming shortened V by 2 bases and J by 5 bases, and 12 bases separated the two germline ends. Germline CDR1 is LGHDT and CDR2 is YNNKEL (reference sequence). The CDR3 runs 14 residues.

This clonotype turned up a few times. Here the CDR3 DNA reads TGTGCCAGCAGCCAAGATCTAGAAGCCTCCTACGAGCAGTACTTC. Residues: CASSQDLEASYEQYF. The chain links TRBV3-1 to TRBJ2-7; D remains ambiguous. Deletions cut 0 bases from V and 0 bases from J, with 9 bases between. There are 15 residues in the CDR3. Germline CDR1 and CDR2: LGHDT and YNNKEL (reference sequence).

This clonotype was recorded a few times. The rearrangement joins TRBV12-3 or TRBV12-4 to TRBJ2-2; possible D gene TRBD2, 5 bases. The V gene lost 2 bases and the J gene lost 5 bases, with 12 bases spanning the gap. There are 15 residues in the CDR3. This CDR3 is CASSLRLAGTGELFF. The CDR3 bases are TGTGCCAGCAGTTTAAGGCTAGCTGGGACCGGGGAGCTGTTTTTT.

This clonotype was picked up a small number of times. The V gene is TRBV28, the J gene TRBJ2-6; D is perhaps TRBD1 (6 bases). Trimming took off 5 bases at V and 0 bases at J, with 11 bases between the two ends. The CDR3 runs to 16 residues. Germline assignment: CDR1 MDHEN and CDR2 SYDVKM. DNA of the CDR3: TGTGCCAGCAGTCCTCGGACAGCCTCTGGGGCCAACGTCCTGACTTTC. It encodes CASSPRTASGANVLTF.

This clonotype was seen a handful of times. The chain joins TRBV7-9 to TRBJ2-1, with TRBD2 matching 8 bases. The CDR3 length is 16 residues. The germline gives CDR1 SEHNR, CDR2 FQNEAQ (reference sequence). The J segment lost 3 bases and the V segment lost 6 bases, leaving 10 bases of the junction unmatched. CDR3 sequence (DNA): TGTGCCAGCAGTCCCGGGGGGGGGAGAATCTACAATGAGCAGTTCTTC. Its protein is CASSPGGGRIYNEQFF.